This T cell receptor beta chain was observed in a study of shared clonotypes between healthy human individuals. Across the whole study: Donor ages ranged 18 to 49 years: a couple of women, a few men.

About this clone: Antigen specificity is unknown.

The assay was immunoSEQ multiplex PCR, and TCRdb's table has in-frame clones only and misses some. The sample yields some 500,000 clones, roughly 95% seen once. Study observations and caveats: In this cohort, only blood was sampled, and tissue repertoires likely differ.

Germline lookup yields CDR1 LNHDA and CDR2 SQIVND (reference sequence). The CDR3 spans 19 residues. V lost 8 bases and J 4 bases, leaving 29 bases between the germline ends. Sequencing was performed on naive CD4+ T cells sorted from blood. This sample's subset: CD45RA+ positively selected. The chain has TRBV19 and TRBJ2-2; D may be TRBD1 (6 bases). This clonotype was sampled from a young woman in good health. DNA for the CDR3: TGTGCCAGTTTGGCAAGGAGCAAATTCAGCGACAGGCTCACCGGGGAGCTGTTTTTT. This translates into CASLARSKFSDRLTGELFF. Complete variable domain (other parts from reference TRBV19 and TRBJ2-2): DGGITQSPKYLFRKEGQNVTLSCEQNLNHDAMYWYRQDPGQGLRLIYYSQIVNDFQKGDIAEGYSVSREKKESFPLTVTSAQKNPTAFYLCASLARSKFSDRLTGELFFGEGSRLTVL.